The rows below give T cell receptor beta chains drawn from one sample of a study of neurological immune-mediated disorders. TCRdb reprocessed the 5' RACE reads with MiXCR, giving one entry per CDR3 protein. The table shows 55,000 to 70,000 distinct CDR3 sequences, with 3% to 5% occurring only once. Input material: PBMCs. These receptors were obtained from a man aged 30 to 45 with multiple sclerosis. Each CDR3 is given with its conserved first and last residue. D genes are given only for firm matches. Clone sizes are given selectively: once, few, many, or a class where the clone is expanded.

j_call,d_call,clone_size,v_call,cdr3_aa,cdr3_nt
TRBJ1-1,.,many,TRBV5-1,CASSRGSAGTEAFF,TGCGCCAGCAGCCGGGGGTCGGCGGGGACTGAAGCTTTCTTT
TRBJ2-5,TRBD2,many,TRBV4-1,CASSQGGVAGVETQYF,TGCGCCAGCAGCCAAGGAGGGGTAGCGGGGGTGGAGACCCAGTACTTC
TRBJ1-2,.,many,TRBV7-9,CASSSVNSERYGYTF,TGTGCCAGCAGCTCAGTAAACTCGGAAAGATATGGCTACACCTTC
TRBJ2-1,TRBD2,many,TRBV4-1,CASSQAPAGAYNEQFF,TGCGCCAGCAGCCAAGCGCCAGCGGGGGCGTACAATGAGCAGTTCTTC
TRBJ2-3,.,many,TRBV5-1,CASSSNRVSTDTQYF,TGCGCCAGCAGCAGCAACAGGGTATCCACAGATACGCAGTATTTT
TRBJ1-2,TRBD1,.,TRBV25-1,CASSSASGDSFYYGYTF,TGTGCCAGCAGTTCGGCGTCCGGGGACAGCTTTTACTATGGCTACACCTTC
TRBJ2-1,.,many,TRBV12-3/TRBV12-4,CASSLAGGRRKEQFF,TGTGCCAGCAGTTTAGCGGGGGGGCGGCGGAAGGAGCAGTTCTTC
TRBJ2-1,.,many,TRBV9,CASSTDPRRPTYNEQFF,TGTGCCAGCAGCACAGACCCCAGGAGACCAACCTACAATGAGCAGTTCTTC
TRBJ1-1,.,few,TRBV6-2/TRBV6-3,CASSYAGNTEAFF,TGTGCCAGCAGTTACGCAGGGAACACTGAAGCTTTCTTT
TRBJ2-3,TRBD2,many,TRBV20-1,CSAKGEGDTQYF,TGCAGTGCTAAAGGGGAGGGGGATACGCAGTATTTT
TRBJ2-6,.,many,TRBV7-8,CASSLGRRDGANVLTF,TGTGCCAGCAGCTTAGGTCGCAGGGACGGGGCCAACGTCCTGACTTTC
TRBJ2-3,TRBD1,many,TRBV5-1,CASSLEGYTGADTQYF,TGCGCCAGCAGCTTGGAAGGGTACACAGGGGCAGATACGCAGTATTTT
TRBJ2-5,.,few,TRBV19,CASSMGGAGETQYF,TGTGCCAGTAGTATGGGGGGCGCTGGAGAGACCCAGTACTTC
TRBJ2-6,.,.,TRBV4-1,CASSSPSGGITGANVLTF,TGCGCCAGCAGCTCCCCTAGTGGGGGGATCACTGGGGCCAACGTCCTGACTTTC
TRBJ2-3,TRBD2,.,TRBV6-5,CASSRAGVSTDTQYF,TGTGCCAGCAGTCGAGCGGGGGTTAGCACAGATACGCAGTATTTT
TRBJ2-7,.,many,TRBV5-1,CASSNPGISYEQYF,TGCGCCAGCAGCAATCCCGGGATCTCCTACGAGCAGTACTTC
TRBJ1-5,.,few,TRBV6-1,CASSEGVGNQPQNF,TGTGCCAGCAGTGAAGGGGTGGGCAATCAGCCCCAGAATTTT
TRBJ2-7,.,few,TRBV5-1,CASRRAYEQYF,TGCGCCAGCAGACGAGCCTACGAGCAGTACTTC
TRBJ2-5,.,many,TRBV5-1,CASSFLTNTDHQETQYF,TGCGCCAGCAGCTTCCTTACCAACACGGACCACCAAGAGACCCAGTACTTC
TRBJ1-5,.,.,TRBV5-1,CASSLLPDSAQPQHF,TGCGCCAGCAGCCTTCTACCGGACAGCGCTCAGCCCCAGCATTTT